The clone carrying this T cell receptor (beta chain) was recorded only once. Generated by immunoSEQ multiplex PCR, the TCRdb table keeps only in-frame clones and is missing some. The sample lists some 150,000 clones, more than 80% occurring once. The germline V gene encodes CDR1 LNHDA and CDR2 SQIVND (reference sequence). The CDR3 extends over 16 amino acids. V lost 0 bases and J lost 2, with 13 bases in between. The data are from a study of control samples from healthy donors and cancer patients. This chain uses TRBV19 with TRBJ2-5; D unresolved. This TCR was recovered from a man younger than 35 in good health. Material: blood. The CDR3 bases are TGTGCCAGTAGTATAGAGGACGGGTGGGGACAAGAGACCCAGTACTTC. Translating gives CASSIEDGWGQETQYF.